This TCR beta chain is from a study of lymphopenia after photon versus proton radiotherapy. Study-wide results and caveats: Post-nadir TCR diversity decline inversely tracked overall survival among those who died. After lymphocyte nadir, photon-treated repertoires showed oligoclonal expansion, especially CD8+ Temra.

Data came from immunoSEQ multiplex PCR; TCRdb stores just in-frame clones and leaves some out. The data contain some 45,000 clones, approximately 82% of them seen just once; the ten biggest clones take up around 25%. This clone was recorded only once. Its specificity is not known. Trimming took off 5 bases at V and 4 bases at J, with 17 bases between the two ends. The CDR3 sequence is 15 residues long. Germline CDR1 is MNHEY and CDR2 is SVGAGI. The source material was peripheral blood, sampled from a patient treated with proton-based radiotherapy. The TCR was taken from a woman in her seventies with pancreatic cancer. The chain links TRBV6-5 to TRBJ2-5, with a possible D match to TRBD1 (5 bases). The CDR3: CASSATSTVGETQYF. Written as DNA, the CDR3 is TGTGCCAGCAGTGCAACCTCGACAGTAGGAGAGACCCAGTACTTC.